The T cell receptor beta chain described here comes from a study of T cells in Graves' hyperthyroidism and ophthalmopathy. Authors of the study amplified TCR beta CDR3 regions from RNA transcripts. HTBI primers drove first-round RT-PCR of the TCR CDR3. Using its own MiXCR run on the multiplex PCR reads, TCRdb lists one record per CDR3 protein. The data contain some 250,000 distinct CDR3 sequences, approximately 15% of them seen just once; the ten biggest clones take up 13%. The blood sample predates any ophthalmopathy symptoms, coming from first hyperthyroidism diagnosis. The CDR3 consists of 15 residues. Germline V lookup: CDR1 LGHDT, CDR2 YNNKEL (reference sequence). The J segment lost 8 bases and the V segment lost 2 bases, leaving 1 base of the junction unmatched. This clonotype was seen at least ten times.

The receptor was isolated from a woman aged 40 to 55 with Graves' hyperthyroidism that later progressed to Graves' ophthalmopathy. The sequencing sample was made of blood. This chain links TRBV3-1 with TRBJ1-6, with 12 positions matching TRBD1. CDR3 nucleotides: TGTGCCAGCAGCCAACGGGACAGGGGGCATTCACCCCTCCACTTT. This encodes CASSQRDRGHSPLHF.